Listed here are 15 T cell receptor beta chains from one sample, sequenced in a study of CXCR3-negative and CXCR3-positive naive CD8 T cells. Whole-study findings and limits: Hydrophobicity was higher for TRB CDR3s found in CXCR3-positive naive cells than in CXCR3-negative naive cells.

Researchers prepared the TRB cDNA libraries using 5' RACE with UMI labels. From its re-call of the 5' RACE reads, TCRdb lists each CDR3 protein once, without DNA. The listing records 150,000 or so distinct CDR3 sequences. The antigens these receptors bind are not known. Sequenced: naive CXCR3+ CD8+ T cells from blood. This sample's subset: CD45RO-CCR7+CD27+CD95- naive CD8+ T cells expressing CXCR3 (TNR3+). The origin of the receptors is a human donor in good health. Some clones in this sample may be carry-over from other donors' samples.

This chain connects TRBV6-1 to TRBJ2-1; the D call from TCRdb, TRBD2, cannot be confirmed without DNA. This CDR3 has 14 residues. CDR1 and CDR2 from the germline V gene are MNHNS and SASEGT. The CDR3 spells CASISGGPYNEQFF.

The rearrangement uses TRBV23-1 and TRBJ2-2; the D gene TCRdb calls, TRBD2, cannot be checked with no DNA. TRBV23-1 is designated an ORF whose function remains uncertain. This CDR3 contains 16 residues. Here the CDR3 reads CASTQLSGSTTGELFF.

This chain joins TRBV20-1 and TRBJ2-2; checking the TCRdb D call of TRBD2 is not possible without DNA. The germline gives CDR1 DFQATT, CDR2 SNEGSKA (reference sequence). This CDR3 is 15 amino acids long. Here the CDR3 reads CSASPAGVGTGELFF.

CDR3: CASRPTSDEQFF. The chain carries TRBV5-1 and TRBJ2-1; the TRBD2 assignment by TCRdb is unverifiable without DNA. The CDR3 is 12 amino acids. Looked up from germline, CDR1 is SGHRS and CDR2 is YFSETQ.

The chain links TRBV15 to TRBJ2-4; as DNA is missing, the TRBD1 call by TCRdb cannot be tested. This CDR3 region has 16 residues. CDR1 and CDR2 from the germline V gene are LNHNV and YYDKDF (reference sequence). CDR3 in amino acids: CATSRDKTGGFDIKYF.

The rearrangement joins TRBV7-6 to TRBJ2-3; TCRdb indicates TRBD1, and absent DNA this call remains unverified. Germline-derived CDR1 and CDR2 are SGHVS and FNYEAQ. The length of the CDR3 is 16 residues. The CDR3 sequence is CASSPSRGDNTDTQYF.

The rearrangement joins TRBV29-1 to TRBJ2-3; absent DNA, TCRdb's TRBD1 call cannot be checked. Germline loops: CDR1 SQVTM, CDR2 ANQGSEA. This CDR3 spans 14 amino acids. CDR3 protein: CSTQQGIGTDTQYF.

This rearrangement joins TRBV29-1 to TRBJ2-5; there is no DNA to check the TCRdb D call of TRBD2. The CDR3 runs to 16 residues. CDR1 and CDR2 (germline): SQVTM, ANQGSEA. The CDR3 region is CSVEPRSSGRGETQYF.

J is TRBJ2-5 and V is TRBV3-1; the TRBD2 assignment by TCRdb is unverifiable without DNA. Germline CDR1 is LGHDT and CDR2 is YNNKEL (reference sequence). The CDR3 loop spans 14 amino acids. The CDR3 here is CASSHQRGEETQYF.

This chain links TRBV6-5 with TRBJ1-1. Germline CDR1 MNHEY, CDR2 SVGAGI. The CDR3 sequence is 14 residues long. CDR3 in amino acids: CASSYSQPTAEAFF.

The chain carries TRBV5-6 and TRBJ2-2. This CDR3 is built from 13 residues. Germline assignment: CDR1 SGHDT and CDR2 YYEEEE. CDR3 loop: CASSLPYTGELFF.

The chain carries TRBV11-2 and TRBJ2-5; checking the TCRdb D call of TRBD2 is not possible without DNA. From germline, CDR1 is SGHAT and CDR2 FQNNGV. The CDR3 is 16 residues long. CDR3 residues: CASSLVRGASQETQYF.

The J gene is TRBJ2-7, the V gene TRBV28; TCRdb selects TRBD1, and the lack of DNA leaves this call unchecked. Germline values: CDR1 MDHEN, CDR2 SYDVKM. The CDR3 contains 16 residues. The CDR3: CASSPRGTGVSYEQYF.

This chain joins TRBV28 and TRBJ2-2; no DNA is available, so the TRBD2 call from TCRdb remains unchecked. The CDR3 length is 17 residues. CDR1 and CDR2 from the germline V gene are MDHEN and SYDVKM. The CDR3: CASTLPRTSGYPRELFF.

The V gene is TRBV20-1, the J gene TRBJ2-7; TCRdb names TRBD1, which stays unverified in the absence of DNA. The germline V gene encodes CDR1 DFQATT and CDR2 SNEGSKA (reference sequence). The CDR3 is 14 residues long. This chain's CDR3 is CSATDRGTPYEQYF.